Presented here are 26 T cell receptor beta chains from one specimen sequenced in a study of CD8+ T cells in alopecia areata (dated by TCRdb to the late 2010s). Per the publication, the time point label means: roughly 27 days on oral tofacitinib. The treatment or condition label here, explained by the study, means: oral pan-JAK inhibitor, 5-10 mg twice daily. Library generation was performed with the immunoSEQ multiplex PCR assay. RNA was extracted from all samples and reverse transcribed into cDNA, which served as template for TCR sequencing. The table comes from immuneACCESS by way of TCRdb, which keeps in-frame sequences with V and J called. Part of the clones is missing from these tables; in studies checked, under half for an unresolved V gene and the rest for unknown reasons. This sample holds 150,000 to 200,000 clones; around three fifths were observed only once. Roughly 0.85% of the sample belongs to the ten largest clones.

The material was CD4+ T cells sorted from blood, obtained at week 4, from a patient treated with tofacitinib. The source is a human donor with alopecia areata.

V and J are TRBV30 and TRBJ2-2; 9 bases fit TRBD2. This CDR3 is 15 amino acids long. Looked up from germline, CDR1 is GTSNPN and CDR2 is SVGIG (reference sequence). The CDR3 DNA reads as TGTGGTGGGAGCGGGGGGTCCAGGAACACCGGGGAGCTGTTTTTT. Protein product: CGGSGGSRNTGELFF.

This chain connects TRBV30 to TRBJ2-1; D not certain. V was cut by 5 bases and J by 10 bases, with 12 bases left in between. Per the germline V gene, CDR1 is GTSNPN and CDR2 is SVGIG (reference sequence). This CDR3 region has 11 residues. CDR3 in amino acids: CAWASLYEQFF. In DNA form, the CDR3 reads TGTGCCTGGGCTTCGTTGTACGAGCAGTTCTTC.

The chain couples TRBV2 to TRBJ1-1; no clear D. This CDR3 comprises 13 residues. The germline V gene encodes CDR1 SNHLY and CDR2 FYNNEI. The V end was cut by 6 bases, the J end by 4 bases, with 12 bases between. CDR3 nucleotides: TGTGCCAGCAGGTTAGAGGAGGTCACTGAAGCTTTCTTT. Amino acid sequence: CASRLEEVTEAFF.

The chain is built from TRBV5-1 and TRBJ2-5; no clear D. The CDR3 is 16 residues long. From germline, CDR1 is SGHRS and CDR2 YFSETQ. The V end lost 4 bases, the J end lost 4 bases, and 20 bases lay between the germline ends. The CDR3 sequence is CASSPRLGEVRETQYF. Written as DNA, the CDR3 is TGCGCCAGCAGCCCCCGCCTTGGGGAAGTGAGAGAGACCCAGTACTTC.

The CDR3 loop is CAWTGTSSEQFF. The CDR3, as DNA: TGTGCCTGGACCGGGACTAGCTCTGAGCAGTTCTTC. The gene calls are TRBV30 and TRBJ2-1, with TRBD2 identical over 9 bases. The length of the CDR3 is 12 residues. Germline V gene sequence: CDR1 GTSNPN, CDR2 SVGIG (reference sequence). V was pared by 4 bases and J by 9 bases, with 4 bases of the junction left unmatched.

The chain carries TRBV2 and TRBJ2-3, with TRBD1 as a possible D gene (5 bases). V gave up 4 bases and J gave up 1 base, with 9 bases separating them. The CDR3 totals 14 residues. Germline assignment: CDR1 SNHLY and CDR2 FYNNEI. CDR3 protein: CASSGGIRTDTQYF. The CDR3 region has the DNA TGTGCCAGCAGTGGGGGCATCCGCACAGATACGCAGTATTTT.

The rearrangement links TRBV30 to TRBJ2-7; possible D gene TRBD1, 5 bases. This CDR3 spans 12 amino acids. From germline, CDR1 is GTSNPN and CDR2 SVGIG (reference sequence). Trimming left V 0 bases short and J 5 bases short, with 8 bases between. CDR3 DNA sequence: TGTGCCTGGAGTGTATTAGGGGACGAGCAGTACTTC. Translating it yields CAWSVLGDEQYF. The full variable domain, its missing parts supplied by reference TRBV30 and TRBJ2-7, is SQTIHQWPATLVQPVGSPLSLECTVEGTSNPNLYWYRQAAGRGLQLLFYSVGIGQISSEVPQNLSASRPQDRQFILSSKKLLLSDSGFYLCAWSVLGDEQYFGPGTRLTVT.

The chain combines TRBV30 with TRBJ2-7; D may correspond to TRBD1 or TRBD2 (5 bases each). Per the germline V gene, CDR1 is GTSNPN and CDR2 is SVGIG (reference sequence). With 5 bases removed from V and 2 bases from J, the gap between germline ends came to 10 bases. The CDR3 covers 12 residues. The DNA of the CDR3 is TGTGCCTGGCCGGGACGGCCCTACGAGCAGTACTTC. Translating gives CAWPGRPYEQYF. The full variable domain, rest sourced from reference TRBV30 and TRBJ2-7, is SQTIHQWPATLVQPVGSPLSLECTVEGTSNPNLYWYRQAAGRGLQLLFYSVGIGQISSEVPQNLSASRPQDRQFILSSKKLLLSDSGFYLCAWPGRPYEQYFGPGTRLTVT.

This clone was seen a few times. The V gene is TRBV7-3, the J gene TRBJ1-4, with 8 positions matching TRBD1. This CDR3 is built from 14 residues. Trimming at V came to 5 bases and at J to 6 bases, leaving 5 bases not matched to a gene. The germline gives CDR1 SGHTA, CDR2 FQGTGA. CDR3 residues: CASSRQGRDEKLFF. CDR3 nucleotides: TGTGCCAGCAGCCGACAGGGGAGGGATGAAAAACTGTTTTTT.

The genes are TRBV6-5 and TRBJ1-4, with TRBD1 matching 7 bases. Germline CDR1 MNHEY, CDR2 SVGAGI. V dropped 5 bases and J dropped 6; count of bases not matched to a gene: 6. The CDR3 covers 14 residues. The CDR3 coding sequence is TGTGCCAGCAGTCGAGGGGGCGCGTATGAAAAACTGTTTTTT. It codes for CASSRGGAYEKLFF.

This clone was seen just once. J is TRBJ1-1 and V is TRBV30; D gene uncertain. CDR1 is GTSNPN, CDR2 SVGIG, per germline (reference sequence). Trimming pared 0 bases from V and 7 bases from J, leaving 12 bases between. The CDR3 has 13 amino acids. The CDR3 region has the DNA TGTGCCTGGAGTGTAAACAGTAAGAATGAAGCTTTCTTT. Translating gives CAWSVNSKNEAFF.

The gene calls are TRBV29-1 and TRBJ1-4; D remains ambiguous. The CDR3 is made up of 12 amino acids. Germline CDR1 and CDR2: SQVTM and ANQGSEA. V dropped 0 bases and J dropped 7 bases, with 6 bases sitting between them. Written as DNA, the CDR3 is TGCAGCGTTGAAGAGGGAAGTGAAAAACTGTTTTTT. Translation gives CSVEEGSEKLFF.

The rearrangement uses TRBV27 and TRBJ2-5; 7 bases are a match to TRBD1. Germline CDR1 reads MNHEY; CDR2 reads SMNVEV (reference sequence). CDR3 length equals 14 residues. The V segment lost 5 bases and the J segment 7 bases; nucleotides outside the gene matches: 10. CDR3 bases: TGTGCCAGCAGTCAAACTTGGGACAGCAGGACCCAGTACTTC. Its translation: CASSQTWDSRTQYF.

This chain connects TRBV5-1 to TRBJ2-3; D is possibly TRBD1 (7 bases). Germline loops: CDR1 SGHRS, CDR2 YFSETQ. With 0 bases removed from V and 4 bases from J, the gap between germline ends came to 15 bases. This CDR3 is 16 amino acids long. The CDR3 loop reads CASSLEGQGGADTQYF. As DNA, the CDR3 is TGCGCCAGCAGCTTGGAGGGGCAGGGGGGCGCAGATACGCAGTATTTT.

This clone was counted only a few times. This chain uses TRBV7-8 with TRBJ1-3; the D gene is possibly TRBD1 (5 bases). V lost 3 bases and J lost 0, with 9 bases in between. Per the germline V gene, CDR1 is SGHVS and CDR2 is FQNEAQ. CDR3 size: 15 residues. CDR3 protein: CASSFRRGSGNTIYF. Here the CDR3 DNA reads TGTGCCAGCAGCTTTCGAAGGGGCTCTGGAAACACCATATATTTT. The complete variable domain, with remaining parts taken from reference TRBV7-8 and TRBJ1-3, reads GAGVSQSPRYKVAKRGQDVALRCDPISGHVSLFWYQQALGQGPEFLTYFQNEAQLDKSGLPSDRFFAERPEGSVSTLKIQRTQQEDSAVYLCASSFRRGSGNTIYFGEGSWLTVV.

This clone was picked up many times. The V and J genes are TRBV10-3 and TRBJ2-6, with 7 positions matching TRBD1. The CDR3 is made up of 15 amino acids. V lost 2 bases, J lost 2 bases, and 0 bases stayed unmatched. Germline CDR1 ENHRY, CDR2 SYGVKD. The CDR3 is CAISEQGAGANVLTF. Written as DNA, the CDR3 is TGTGCCATCAGTGAGCAGGGGGCTGGGGCCAACGTCCTGACTTTC.

The V call is TRBV20-1, the J call TRBJ2-3; no definite D call. This CDR3 has 11 amino acids. Trimming cost V 6 bases and J 3 bases, with 7 bases left between them. The germline gives CDR1 DFQATT, CDR2 SNEGSKA (reference sequence). CDR3 DNA: TGCAGTGCAGCCCTTACAGATACGCAGTATTTT. It codes for CSAALTDTQYF.

The V and J genes are TRBV4-1 and TRBJ1-5; D may be TRBD1 (5 bases). Trimming left V 3 bases short and J 1 base short, with 13 bases between. The CDR3 has 16 residues. Germline values: CDR1 MGHRA, CDR2 YSYEKL. The CDR3 region is CASSHLSGGSNQPQHF. The CDR3 region has the DNA TGCGCCAGCAGCCACTTGTCCGGGGGAAGCAATCAGCCCCAGCATTTT.

V is TRBV2 and J is TRBJ2-6; a weak D match, TRBD2 (5 bases). In germline, CDR1 is SNHLY, CDR2 FYNNEI. The CDR3 is made up of 15 amino acids. V was cut by 3 bases and J by 3 bases, with 9 bases left in between. The CDR3 is CASSEAGGGANVLTF. The CDR3 DNA reads TGTGCCAGCAGTGAGGCAGGAGGTGGGGCCAACGTCCTGACTTTC.

The V and J genes are TRBV29-1 and TRBJ2-4; D may match TRBD1 or TRBD2 (5 bases each). Trimming removed 7 bases from V and 0 bases from J, with 10 bases in between. Per germline, CDR1 SQVTM and CDR2 ANQGSEA. This CDR3 is built from 13 residues. The chain's CDR3 is CSGTGTAKNIQYF. DNA of the CDR3: TGCAGCGGCACCGGGACAGCCAAAAACATTCAGTACTTC.

The rearrangement joins TRBV30 to TRBJ1-1; the D is unclear. CDR3 length: 12 amino acids. The germline V gene has CDR1 GTSNPN and CDR2 SVGIG (reference sequence). V shed 4 bases and J shed 1 base, with 7 bases lying between them. The CDR3 DNA sequence: TGTGCCTGGAAACAGCCGAACACTGAAGCTTTCTTT. Translation: CAWKQPNTEAFF.

V is TRBV30 and J is TRBJ1-4; no clear D gene. The CDR3 covers 14 residues. Per germline, CDR1 GTSNPN and CDR2 SVGIG (reference sequence). Trimming pared 1 base from V and 5 bases from J, leaving 11 bases between. CDR3: CAWSDSTGNEKLFF. The CDR3 nucleotides read TGTGCCTGGAGTGATTCGACGGGGAATGAAAAACTGTTTTTT. Using reference TRBV30 and TRBJ1-4 for the parts outside the CDR3, the full variable domain is SQTIHQWPATLVQPVGSPLSLECTVEGTSNPNLYWYRQAAGRGLQLLFYSVGIGQISSEVPQNLSASRPQDRQFILSSKKLLLSDSGFYLCAWSDSTGNEKLFFGSGTQLSVL.

J is TRBJ2-7 and V is TRBV5-1; D gene ambiguous. In germline, CDR1 is SGHRS, CDR2 YFSETQ. There are 14 residues in the CDR3. With 4 bases removed from V and 5 bases from J, the gap between germline ends came to 16 bases. CDR3 loop: CASSDGGSRNEQYF. The CDR3 DNA reads as TGCGCCAGCAGCGATGGTGGGTCTCGGAACGAGCAGTACTTC. The full variable domain, with the rest looked up from reference TRBV5-1 and TRBJ2-7, is KAGVTQTPRYLIKTRGQQVTLSCSPISGHRSVSWYQQTPGQGLQFLFEYFSETQRNKGNFPGRFSGRQFSNSRSEMNVSTLELGDSALYLCASSDGGSRNEQYFGPGTRLTVT.

The V call is TRBV30, the J call TRBJ2-1; tentatively, D is TRBD1 (5 bases). This CDR3 comprises 12 residues. With 3 bases removed from V and 13 bases from J, the gap between germline ends came to 16 bases. Germline CDR1 reads GTSNPN; CDR2 reads SVGIG (reference sequence). CDR3 sequence (DNA): TGTGCCTGGAGAAGTGGGGCACTGAAACAGTTCTTC. Encoded protein: CAWRSGALKQFF.

V is TRBV29-1 and J is TRBJ2-2; D might be TRBD2 (6 bases). Germline CDR1 SQVTM, CDR2 ANQGSEA. This CDR3 comprises 15 residues. The V gene lost 0 bases and the J gene lost 1 base, with 9 bases spanning the gap. CDR3 sequence: CSVEERGGNTGELFF. CDR3 DNA: TGCAGCGTTGAAGAACGGGGAGGGAACACCGGGGAGCTGTTTTTT.

The chain recombines TRBV29-1 with TRBJ2-2; TRBD2 matches at 7 bases. After removal of 6 bases from V and 5 bases from J, the junction contained 6 bases not matched to a gene. The CDR3 runs to 13 residues. Germline V gene lookup returns CDR1 SQVTM and CDR2 ANQGSEA. The chain's CDR3 is CSVRLAATGELFF. Here the CDR3 DNA reads TGCAGCGTGAGACTAGCAGCAACCGGGGAGCTGTTTTTT.